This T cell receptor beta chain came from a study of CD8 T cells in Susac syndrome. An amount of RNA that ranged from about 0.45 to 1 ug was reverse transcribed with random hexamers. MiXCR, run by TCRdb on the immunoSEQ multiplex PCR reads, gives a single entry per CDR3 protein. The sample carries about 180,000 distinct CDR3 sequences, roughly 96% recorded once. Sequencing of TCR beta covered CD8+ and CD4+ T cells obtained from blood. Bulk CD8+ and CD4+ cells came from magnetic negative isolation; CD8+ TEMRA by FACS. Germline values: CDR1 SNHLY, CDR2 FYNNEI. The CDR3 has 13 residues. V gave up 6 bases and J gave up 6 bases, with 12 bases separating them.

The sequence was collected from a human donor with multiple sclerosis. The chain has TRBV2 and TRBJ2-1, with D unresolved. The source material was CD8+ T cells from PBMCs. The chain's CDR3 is CASSQLSINEQFF. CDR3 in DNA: TGTGCCAGCAGCCAACTGTCAATCAATGAGCAGTTCTTC.